This is a list of T cell receptor beta chains from one sample in a study of shared clonotypes between healthy human individuals. Sequencing was performed with immunoSEQ multiplex PCR; in TCRdb, only in-frame clones are kept and a portion is missing. The table lists approximately 2.5 million clones, roughly 93% of them singletons. Sequenced material: naive CD4+ T cells from PBMCs. These receptors all come from a man aged 18-30 years in good health. Some clones in this sample may be carry-over from other donors' samples. The CDR3 runs from the conserved cysteine through the conserved F or W. D genes are given only for firm matches. Expanded clones get a size class; other rows say once, few or many, or leave the size out.

v_call	clone_size	cdr3_length	d_call	j_call	cdr3_aa	cdr3_nt
TRBV7-9	once	15	TRBD2	TRBJ2-1	CASSLGLAEADEQFF	TGTGCCAGCAGCTTAGGACTAGCGGAGGCGGATGAGCAGTTCTTC
TRBV28	once	15	.	TRBJ2-3	CASSSPRLSTDTQYF	TGTGCCAGCAGTTCGCCCCGACTGAGCACAGATACGCAGTATTTT
TRBV25-1	.	15	TRBD2	TRBJ2-1	CASSEWNGGYNEQFF	TGTGCCAGCAGTGAGTGGAACGGGGGGTACAATGAGCAGTTCTTC
TRBV29-1	once	13	.	TRBJ1-6	CSVKEGPNSPLHF	TGCAGCGTGAAAGAGGGGCCGAATTCACCCCTCCACTTT
TRBV29-1	.	13	.	TRBJ2-5	CSVGPHLRETQYF	TGCAGCGTTGGGCCTCACTTGAGGGAGACCCAGTACTTC
TRBV19	once	14	.	TRBJ1-2	CASSSRGSNYGYTF	TGTGCCAGTAGTAGCAGGGGTTCTAACTATGGCTACACCTTC
TRBV2	.	16	.	TRBJ2-2	CASSEERLANTGELFF	TGTGCCAGCAGTGAAGAGCGACTAGCGAACACCGGGGAGCTGTTTTTT
TRBV10-3	.	16	TRBD2	TRBJ2-1	CAISEPTSVATSEQFF	TGTGCCATCAGTGAGCCGACTAGCGTCGCGACGAGTGAGCAGTTCTTC
TRBV9	.	17	.	TRBJ2-5	CASTHGNGARGAETQYF	TGTGCCAGCACCCACGGGAACGGAGCGAGGGGGGCAGAGACCCAGTACTTC
TRBV7-9	.	16	TRBD1	TRBJ2-1	CASSLQGTGSYNEQFF	TGTGCCAGCAGCTTACAAGGGACAGGCTCCTACAATGAGCAGTTCTTC
TRBV4-2	.	15	.	TRBJ2-7	CASSQGTGRNYEQYF	TGTGCCAGCAGCCAAGGAACAGGGAGGAACTACGAGCAGTACTTC
TRBV7-3	.	13	.	TRBJ2-7	CASSPGQLGEQYF	TGTGCCAGCAGCCCTGGTCAGTTAGGGGAGCAGTACTTC
TRBV29-1	.	13	.	TRBJ2-7	CSVRGTLTYEQYF	TGCAGCGTACGAGGGACGTTGACCTACGAGCAGTACTTC
TRBV29-1	.	13	.	TRBJ2-7	CSVAAYSTYEQYF	TGCAGCGTTGCGGCGTACAGCACCTACGAGCAGTACTTC
TRBV28	.	12	.	TRBJ1-2	CASSGRDDGYTF	TGTGCCAGCAGTGGCAGGGATGACGGCTACACCTTC
TRBV6-1	.	14	.	TRBJ1-1	CASSEQRGSTEAFF	TGTGCCAGCAGTGAACAGAGGGGGAGCACTGAAGCTTTCTTT
TRBV5-1	.	16	.	TRBJ1-1	CASSLAGGAQGTEAFF	TGCGCCAGCAGCTTGGCTGGGGGGGCCCAAGGGACTGAAGCTTTCTTT
TRBV25-1	.	17	.	TRBJ2-7	CASRGGRPAGGSYEQYF	TGTGCCAGCAGGGGGGGGCGGCCGGCAGGAGGCTCCTACGAGCAGTACTTC
TRBV19	.	16	TRBD1	TRBJ2-4	CASRGGQGIAKNIQYF	TGTGCCAGTAGGGGGGGACAGGGGATAGCCAAAAACATTCAGTACTTC
TRBV27	once	14	.	TRBJ1-5	CASSLTGYGQPQHF	TGTGCCAGCAGTTTAACAGGGTACGGCCAGCCCCAGCATTTT
TRBV4-1	.	18	TRBD1	TRBJ2-1	CASSQSILRGRGNNEQFF	TGCGCCAGCAGCCAAAGTATCCTGAGGGGGCGAGGGAACAATGAGCAGTTCTTC
TRBV11-3	.	16	TRBD2	TRBJ2-2	CASSRTSGKNTGELFF	TGTGCCAGCAGCCGGACTAGCGGGAAGAACACCGGGGAGCTGTTTTTT
TRBV19	.	18	.	TRBJ1-1	CASSPLPGAAGANTEAFF	TGTGCCAGTAGTCCCCTCCCCGGCGCAGCAGGGGCGAACACTGAAGCTTTCTTT
TRBV13	.	14	.	TRBJ1-4	CASSLRGINEKLFF	TGTGCCAGCAGCTTACGGGGGATTAATGAAAAACTGTTTTTT
TRBV30	.	13	TRBD2	TRBJ2-2	CACSTSNAGELFF	TGTGCCTGTTCGACTAGCAACGCCGGGGAGCTGTTTTTT
TRBV27	.	13	.	TRBJ2-1	CASSLSEYNEQFF	TGTGCCAGCAGTTTATCAGAATACAATGAGCAGTTCTTC
TRBV21-1	.	15	.	TRBJ2-7	CASSGAGGNSYEQYF	TGTGCCAGCAGCGGCGCGGGAGGGAACTCCTACGAGCAGTACTTC
TRBV5-1	.	15	TRBD1	TRBJ2-2	CASSLEGGAAGELFF	TGCGCCAGCAGCTTGGAAGGGGGCGCGGCCGGGGAGCTGTTTTTT
TRBV11-2	.	15	TRBD1	TRBJ1-2	CASSLDRYRGYGYTF	TGTGCCAGCAGCTTAGATCGCTACAGGGGCTATGGCTACACCTTC
TRBV16	.	16	.	TRBJ1-4	CASSSPEIQLNEKLFF	TGTGCCAGCAGCTCACCGGAGATACAGCTTAATGAAAAACTGTTTTTT
TRBV11-2	.	13	.	TRBJ2-5	CASSPVGGETQYF	TGTGCCAGCAGCCCGGTGGGCGGAGAGACCCAGTACTTC
TRBV30	.	14	.	TRBJ1-1	CAWSARSVRTEAFF	TGTGCCTGGAGTGCTCGGTCCGTCCGCACTGAAGCTTTCTTT
TRBV28	.	18	TRBD1	TRBJ2-7	CASSLTTGGHDLSYEQYF	TGTGCCAGCAGTTTGACGACAGGGGGCCACGACCTCTCCTACGAGCAGTACTTC
TRBV28	.	14	TRBD2	TRBJ2-7	CASSLASGSYEQYF	TGTGCCAGCAGTTTGGCCAGCGGGAGCTACGAGCAGTACTTC
TRBV4-3	.	16	TRBD2	TRBJ2-3	CASSREPAGGKDTQYF	TGCGCCAGCAGCCGCGAGCCAGCGGGAGGCAAAGATACGCAGTATTTT
TRBV18	.	15	.	TRBJ1-3	CASLETGSSGNTIYF	TGTGCCAGCTTAGAGACGGGGAGCTCTGGAAACACCATATATTTT
TRBV29-1	.	15	TRBD1	TRBJ2-5	CSVGATGGGWWTQYF	TGCAGCGTTGGCGCTACAGGGGGCGGTTGGTGGACCCAGTACTTC
TRBV18	.	14	.	TRBJ2-3	CASSPPGSTDTQYF	TGTGCCAGCTCACCCCCAGGGAGCACAGATACGCAGTATTTT
TRBV6-5	once	15	TRBD2	TRBJ2-2	CASRASGTYTGELFF	TGTGCCAGCAGAGCTAGCGGGACTTACACCGGGGAGCTGTTTTTT
TRBV18	.	17	TRBD2	TRBJ2-7	CASSPNVASGPNYEQYF	TGTGCCAGCTCACCGAACGTGGCTAGCGGGCCTAACTACGAGCAGTACTTC
TRBV5-6	.	17	TRBD2	TRBJ2-5	CASSQLTSGRPEETQYF	TGTGCCAGCAGCCAACTGACTAGCGGAAGGCCAGAAGAGACCCAGTACTTC
TRBV27	.	15	.	TRBJ1-2	CASSRAGTSPSGYTF	TGTGCCAGCAGTCGCGCCGGGACATCGCCTTCTGGCTACACCTTC
TRBV7-2	few	16	.	TRBJ1-1	CASSLFRGAMNTEAFF	TGTGCCAGCAGCTTATTCAGGGGCGCTATGAACACTGAAGCTTTCTTT
TRBV7-2	.	14	TRBD1	TRBJ1-2	CASSLAGTGVGYTF	TGTGCCAGCAGCTTAGCCGGGACAGGGGTTGGCTACACCTTC
TRBV5-4	.	13	.	TRBJ2-5	CASSLVGARDQYF	TGTGCCAGCAGCTTGGTAGGGGCCAGGGACCAGTACTTC
TRBV14	.	16	.	TRBJ1-4	CASSQAHSLGNEKLFF	TGTGCCAGCAGCCAGGCCCACTCCCTGGGAAATGAAAAACTGTTTTTT
TRBV27	once	13	TRBD1	TRBJ1-2	CASSPAGGYGYTF	TGTGCCAGCAGTCCGGCAGGGGGTTATGGCTACACCTTC
TRBV5-4	.	16	.	TRBJ2-5	CASSFRGSITQETQYF	TGTGCCAGCAGCTTTCGAGGTAGCATAACCCAAGAGACCCAGTACTTC